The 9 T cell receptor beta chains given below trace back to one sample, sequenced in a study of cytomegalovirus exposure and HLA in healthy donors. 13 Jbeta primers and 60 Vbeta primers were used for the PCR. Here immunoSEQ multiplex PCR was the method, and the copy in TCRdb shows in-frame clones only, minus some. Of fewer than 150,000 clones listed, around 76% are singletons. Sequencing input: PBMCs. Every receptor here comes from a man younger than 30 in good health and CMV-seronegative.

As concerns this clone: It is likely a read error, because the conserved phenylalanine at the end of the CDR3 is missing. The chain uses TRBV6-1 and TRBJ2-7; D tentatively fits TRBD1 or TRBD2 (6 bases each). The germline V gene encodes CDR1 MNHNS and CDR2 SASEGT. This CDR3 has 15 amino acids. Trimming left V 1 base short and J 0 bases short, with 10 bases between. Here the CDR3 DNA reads TGTGCCAGCAGTGAAGGTGGAGGGGGCTCCTACGAGCAGTACCTC. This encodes CASSEGGGGSYEQYL.

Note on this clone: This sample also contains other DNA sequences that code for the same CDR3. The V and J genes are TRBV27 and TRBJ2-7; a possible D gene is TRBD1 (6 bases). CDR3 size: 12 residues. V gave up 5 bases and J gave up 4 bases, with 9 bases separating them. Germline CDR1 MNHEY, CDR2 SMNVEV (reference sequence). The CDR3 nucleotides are TGTGCCAGCAGTCCACAGGGATACGAGCAGTACTTC. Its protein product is CASSPQGYEQYF.

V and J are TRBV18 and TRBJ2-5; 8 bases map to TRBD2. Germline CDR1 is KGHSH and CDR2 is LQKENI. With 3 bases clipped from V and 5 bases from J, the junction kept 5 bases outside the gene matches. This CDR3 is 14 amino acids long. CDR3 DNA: TGTGCCAGCTCACCTCCGGGGGGGCTGGAGACCCAGTACTTC. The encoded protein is CASSPPGGLETQYF.

For the CDR3, the DNA is TGTGCCAGCAGTTTCCCTGGCAGGGGCAATCAGCCCCAGCATTTT. Translated, it gives CASSFPGRGNQPQHF. This chain connects TRBV28 to TRBJ1-5; D is perhaps TRBD1 (5 bases). The germline V and J ends were trimmed by 3 bases and 2 bases, with 11 bases remaining between them. The CDR3 has 15 residues. The germline V gene has CDR1 MDHEN and CDR2 SYDVKM.

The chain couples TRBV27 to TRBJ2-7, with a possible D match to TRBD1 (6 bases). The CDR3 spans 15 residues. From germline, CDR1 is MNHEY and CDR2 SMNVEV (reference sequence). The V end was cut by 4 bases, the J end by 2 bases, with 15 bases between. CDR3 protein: CASSWSGQTTYEQYF. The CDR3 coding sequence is TGTGCCAGCAGTTGGTCGGGACAAACAACCTACGAGCAGTACTTC.

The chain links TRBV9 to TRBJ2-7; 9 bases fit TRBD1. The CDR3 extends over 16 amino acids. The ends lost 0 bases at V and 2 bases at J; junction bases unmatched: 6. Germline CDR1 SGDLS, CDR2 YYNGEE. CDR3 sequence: CASSVGFRTGAYEQYF. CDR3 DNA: TGTGCCAGCAGCGTAGGTTTTCGGACAGGGGCCTACGAGCAGTACTTC.

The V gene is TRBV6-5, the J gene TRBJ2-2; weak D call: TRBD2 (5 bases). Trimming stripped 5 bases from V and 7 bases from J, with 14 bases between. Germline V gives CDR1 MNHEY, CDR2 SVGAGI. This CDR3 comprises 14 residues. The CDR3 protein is CASSHNTGFGELFF. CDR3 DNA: TGTGCCAGCAGTCACAACACGGGATTCGGGGAGCTGTTTTTT.

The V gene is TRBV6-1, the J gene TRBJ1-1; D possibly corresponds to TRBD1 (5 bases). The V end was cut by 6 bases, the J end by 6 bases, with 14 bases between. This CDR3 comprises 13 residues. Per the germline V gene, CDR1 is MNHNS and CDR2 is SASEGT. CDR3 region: CASRAGLRPEAFF. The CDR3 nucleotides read TGTGCCAGCAGGGCAGGGCTTAGGCCTGAAGCTTTCTTT.

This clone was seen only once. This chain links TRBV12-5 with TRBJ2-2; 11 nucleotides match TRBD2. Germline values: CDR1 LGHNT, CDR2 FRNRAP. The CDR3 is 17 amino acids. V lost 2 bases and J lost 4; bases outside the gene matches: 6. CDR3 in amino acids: CASGLNSGRVRTGELFF. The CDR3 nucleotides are TGTGCTAGTGGTTTGAATAGCGGGAGGGTGCGCACCGGGGAGCTGTTTTTT.